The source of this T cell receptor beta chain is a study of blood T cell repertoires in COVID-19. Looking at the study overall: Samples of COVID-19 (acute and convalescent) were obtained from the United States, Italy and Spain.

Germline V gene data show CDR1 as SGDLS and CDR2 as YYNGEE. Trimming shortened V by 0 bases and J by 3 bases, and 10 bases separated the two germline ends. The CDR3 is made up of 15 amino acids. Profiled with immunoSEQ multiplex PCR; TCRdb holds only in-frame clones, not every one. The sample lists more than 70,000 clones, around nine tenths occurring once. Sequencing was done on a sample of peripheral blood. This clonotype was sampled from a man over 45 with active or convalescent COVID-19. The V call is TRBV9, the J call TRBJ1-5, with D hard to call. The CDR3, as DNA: TGTGCCAGCAGCGTAGATCCAGAAATCAATCAGCCCCAGCATTTT. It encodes CASSVDPEINQPQHF.